There are many counts of the clone carrying this T cell receptor (beta chain). Its antigen is as yet unknown. These data are taken from a study of molecular identifiers for immune sequencing clone quantification. General study findings and limits: Reportedly, one cell's Jurkat TCR RNA was detected within one million naive CD8 cells.

Sorting defined naive CD8 T cells as CD8+CD4-CCR7+CD45RA+. Per germline, CDR1 SNHLY and CDR2 FYNNEI. The CDR3 contains 15 residues. V dropped 6 bases and J dropped 1 base, with 16 bases sitting between them. TCRdb processed the PCR reads anew with MiXCR; each CDR3 protein has one entry. The repertoire holds fewer than 350,000 distinct CDR3 sequences, with about a fifth as singletons. The source material was naive CD8+ T cells from blood, with Jurkat cell RNA spiked in. Documented subset: FACS-sorted CD8+CD4-CCR7+CD45RA+ naive T cells. The chain uses TRBV2 and TRBJ2-7; TRBD1 or TRBD2 may be the D gene (5 bases each). The TCR comes from a human donor in good health. Some libraries in this study had Jurkat cell RNA spiked in. CDR3 sequence reads: CASSGSRDLSYEQYF. The CDR3 bases are TGTGCCAGCAGCGGGTCGAGGGACCTTTCCTACGAGCAGTACTTC.